This T cell receptor (beta chain) stems from a study of cytomegalovirus exposure and HLA in healthy donors (TCRdb year 2017). At the level of the whole study: A later analysis indicated that the 95 to 150 validation repertoires were generated on the platform also employed for the 700 or so repertoires of the first cohort. A separate validation cohort of 100 to 150 different subjects was used in addition to the 666-subject first cohort. The study was designed to test whether signatures of past pathogen exposure could be identified by cataloging public T cell receptors. The study combined high-throughput TCR immunosequencing, statistical association of individual TCRs with disease status, and machine learning to predict cytomegalovirus infection status.

The donors belonged to the validation cohort of about 120 subjects, which was separate from the approximately 700-subject first cohort. Libraries were constructed by the immunoSEQ multiplex PCR assay. The study's own analysis went as follows. A statistical classification framework was built for diagnosing cytomegalovirus status from the catalog of TCR beta chain sequences. Entries here come from immuneACCESS through TCRdb and include only in-frame sequences with V and J called. Some clones fail to appear in such tables; in the studies checked, an unresolved V gene covers under half of the shortfall, and the cause of the remainder is unknown. That table is the source of V, J and clone size, and D and trimming were worked out from the DNA. The sample contains some 140,000 clones, about 80% of them found a single time. The ten largest clones take up roughly 27% of the sample. With respect to this clone: The specificity of this receptor is unknown. No qualities accompany the bases; no much larger clone lies one base away.

V is cut back by 1 base and J by 3 bases, with 10 bases in the junction unmatched. In the germline V gene, CDR1 corresponds to MGHRA and CDR2 to YSYEKL. Its CDR3 holds 18 amino acids, cysteine through phenylalanine. Only CDR3 DNA remains: 54 bases, in frame from the first base. Summary of the overall study and its limitations: Cytomegalovirus status was reported to be diagnosed by the classifier with high specificity and sensitivity in both the original and validation cohorts. A few of the identified cytomegalovirus-associated TCR beta chains were confirmed in vitro to be specific for cytomegalovirus antigens. The authors suggested that the approach could potentially be generalized to other disease states and immunological phenotypes. A later analysis found that TCRs clustered in the first cohort also tended to co-occur in the 120 validation repertoires, with more than 90% of cluster scores above 0. While some public TCRs were present in many individuals, most TCR sequences turned up only very rarely across donors. A later analysis had no HLA typing for the validation cohort, so co-occurrence there was scored across all 110 or so repertoires. In the study, about 150 TCR beta chains were listed as associated with cytomegalovirus.

The TCR comes from a man aged 30-40 years in good health and CMV-seropositive. Material for sequencing was PBMCs. The rearrangement combines TRBV4-1 with TRBJ2-4; 9 bases in the junction line up with TRBD1. The DNA reads as follows: TGCGCCAGCAGCCAAGGGTCGAGGGACAGGGAGGTCAAAAACATTCAGTACTTC. This yields the protein CASSQGSRDREVKNIQYF.